This T cell receptor (beta chain) was sequenced in a study of T cells in Graves' hyperthyroidism and ophthalmopathy. Study background: Before any treatment, at initial diagnosis, peripheral blood was collected.

Reasons for excluding patients were uncontrolled infection, other autoimmune disease, pregnancy or lactation. This sample holds PBMCs from roughly 10 ml fresh peripheral blood. This clonotype has just a few counts. Amplified TCR beta CDR3 regions came from RNA transcripts. First-round RT-PCR with HTBI primers amplified the TCR CDR3 region. TCRdb called the multiplex PCR reads again in MiXCR, with one record for every CDR3 protein. Of 300,000 to 450,000 distinct CDR3 sequences in the sample, 14% were seen once. The germline V gene has CDR1 MNHEY and CDR2 SVGEGT. CDR3 length equals 12 residues. V lost 11 bases to trimming and J lost 6 bases; unmatched junction nucleotides: 7.

The J gene is TRBJ2-1, the V gene TRBV6-2 or TRBV6-3; TRBD2 aligns across 7 bases. This clonotype was sampled from a woman aged 55-70 years with Graves' hyperthyroidism. The sample taken for sequencing was blood. The CDR3 loop is CAGLECGNEQFF. CDR3 coding DNA: TGTGCCGGACTAGAGTGCGGCAATGAGCAGTTCTTC.